These 22 T cell receptor beta chains were sequenced from one sample in a study of cytomegalovirus exposure and HLA in healthy donors. Sequencing was performed with immunoSEQ multiplex PCR; in TCRdb, only in-frame clones are kept and a portion is missing. Among 150,000 to 200,000 clones, 85% to 90% were seen once, and the ten largest hold 10%. The sample taken for sequencing was PBMCs. The receptor set was obtained from a woman aged 18-35 years in good health and CMV-seropositive.

This clone has more than one count but fewer than ten. The chain employs TRBV7-2 and TRBJ2-1; 10 positions agree with TRBD2. CDR1 and CDR2 from the germline V gene are SGHTA and FQGNSA. CDR3 length: 15 residues. The ends lost 5 bases at V and 5 bases at J; junction bases unmatched: 6. The DNA of the CDR3 is TGTGCCAGCAGCCCTCTAGCGGGAGAGAACAATGAGCAGTTCTTC. Amino acids: CASSPLAGENNEQFF. Together with reference TRBV7-2 and TRBJ2-1, the CDR3 gives the full variable domain: GAGVSQSPSNKVTEKGKDVELRCDPISGHTALYWYRQSLGQGLEFLIYFQGNSAPDKSGLPSDRFSAERTGGSVSTLTIQRTQQEDSAVYLCASSPLAGENNEQFFGPGTRLTVL.

Concerning this clone: Different DNA sequences within this sample yield the same CDR3. The chain has TRBV7-2 and TRBJ1-1; weak D call: TRBD1 (6 bases). V gave up 5 bases and J gave up 1 base, with 8 bases separating them. The CDR3 is 13 residues long. Germline V CDR1 and CDR2: SGHTA, FQGNSA. The CDR3 reads CASSRQENTEAFF. DNA for the CDR3: TGTGCCAGCAGCCGACAGGAGAACACTGAAGCTTTCTTT.

J is TRBJ1-5 and V is TRBV23-1; D unresolved. TRBV23-1 is an ORF, and what it does is uncertain. The CDR3 has 16 amino acids. V lost 7 bases to trimming and J lost 6 bases, with 22 bases between them. Here the CDR3 DNA reads TGCGCCAGCAAAGGCCCGGAACAGACTATGGGTCAGCCCCAGCATTTT. It codes for CASKGPEQTMGQPQHF.

Of note for this clone: Other DNA variants within this sample encode the same CDR3. This chain links TRBV11-3 with TRBJ2-7; unclear D gene. V was trimmed by 5 bases and J by 1 base, leaving 6 bases between them. Germline CDR1 and CDR2: SGHNT and YENEEA. CDR3 length: 12 amino acids. CDR3 region: CASSPNSYEQYF. The DNA of the CDR3 is TGTGCCAGCAGCCCTAATTCCTACGAGCAGTACTTC.

V and J are TRBV28 and TRBJ2-3, with no clear D. Germline assignment: CDR1 MDHEN and CDR2 SYDVKM. Between the trimmed V and J ends, which lost 2 bases and 2 bases, there was a span of 8 bases. The CDR3 length is 14 residues. The CDR3 loop reads CASSLRRFTDTQYF. The CDR3 DNA sequence: TGTGCCAGCAGTTTAAGGCGGTTCACAGATACGCAGTATTTT.

The chain is built from TRBV5-4 and TRBJ2-7, with a tentative D call TRBD2 (5 bases). CDR1 and CDR2 (germline): SGHNT, YYREEE (reference sequence). V lost 0 bases to trimming and J lost 3 bases, with 10 bases between them. The CDR3 contains 14 residues. The CDR3 protein is CASSLGRVGYEQYF. DNA for the CDR3: TGTGCCAGCAGCTTGGGGCGGGTTGGCTACGAGCAGTACTTC. Full variable domain (missing parts from reference TRBV5-4 and TRBJ2-7): ETGVTQSPTHLIKTRGQQVTLRCSSQSGHNTVSWYQQALGQGPQFIFQYYREEENGRGNFPPRFSGLQFPNYSSELNVNALELDDSALYLCASSLGRVGYEQYFGPGTRLTVT.

This chain uses TRBV25-1 with TRBJ2-5; tentatively, D is TRBD2 (5 bases). V lost 6 bases, J lost 4 bases, and 15 bases lay in between. Germline V lookup: CDR1 MGHDK, CDR2 SYGVNS. The CDR3 totals 14 residues. The CDR3 spells CASSVSGRGETQYF. The DNA of the CDR3 is TGTGCCAGCAGCGTTTCGGGCCGGGGAGAGACCCAGTACTTC. Drawing the rest from reference TRBV25-1 and TRBJ2-5, the complete variable domain is EADIYQTPRYLVIGTGKKITLECSQTMGHDKMYWYQQDPGMELHLIHYSYGVNSTEKGDLSSESTVSRIRTEHFPLTLESARPSHTSQYLCASSVSGRGETQYFGPGTRLLVL.

V and J are TRBV27 and TRBJ2-7; tentative D call: TRBD2 (6 bases). Germline V CDR1 and CDR2: MNHEY, SMNVEV (reference sequence). The CDR3 is 16 residues long. V was pared by 0 bases and J by 1 base, with 13 bases between. The CDR3 DNA sequence: TGTGCCAGCAGTTTATCTTCGCTCGGAGGGTCCTACGAGCAGTACTTC. This gives the protein CASSLSSLGGSYEQYF.

The gene calls are TRBV2 and TRBJ1-2; 9 nucleotides line up with TRBD1. Germline trimming cut 5 bases from V and 2 bases from J; bases unmatched to any gene: 6. Germline loops: CDR1 SNHLY, CDR2 FYNNEI. CDR3 size: 15 residues. CDR3: CASSLPGQGNYGYTF. The CDR3 nucleotides read TGTGCCAGCAGTTTACCGGGACAGGGCAACTATGGCTACACCTTC.

The chain carries TRBV10-3 and TRBJ2-5, with D possibly being TRBD1 (5 bases). The CDR3 contains 12 residues. The V gene lost 6 bases and the J gene lost 1 base, with 6 bases spanning the gap. The germline CDR1 and CDR2 sequences are ENHRY and SYGVKD. CDR3 in amino acids: CAIRGAQETQYF. The DNA of the CDR3 is TGTGCCATCAGAGGGGCCCAAGAGACCCAGTACTTC.

The table lists this clone with a count of one. The chain links TRBV4-2 to TRBJ2-7; D is possibly TRBD2 (6 bases). This CDR3 is built from 14 residues. Germline V gives CDR1 LGHNA, CDR2 YNFKEQ. Trimming pared 0 bases from V and 3 bases from J, leaving 9 bases between. This CDR3 reads CASSQEVSGYEQYF. CDR3 bases: TGTGCCAGCAGCCAAGAGGTTAGCGGCTACGAGCAGTACTTC.

V is TRBV7-9 and J is TRBJ2-4; D gene uncertain. CDR1 SEHNR and CDR2 FQNEAQ come from the germline V gene (reference sequence). CDR3 length equals 16 residues. V was trimmed by 5 bases and J by 4 bases, leaving 18 bases between them. CDR3 loop: CASSPPINRGKNIQYF. CDR3 nucleotide sequence: TGTGCCAGCAGCCCCCCCATTAATCGAGGTAAAAACATTCAGTACTTC.

The V gene is TRBV30, the J gene TRBJ1-3, with D perhaps TRBD1 (5 bases). Germline CDR1 is GTSNPN and CDR2 is SVGIG (reference sequence). The CDR3 runs to 13 residues. V dropped 5 bases and J dropped 0 bases, with 8 bases sitting between them. The CDR3 region is CAWHQGSGNTIYF. CDR3 DNA sequence: TGTGCCTGGCACCAGGGCTCTGGAAACACCATATATTTT.

V is TRBV12-5 and J is TRBJ2-3, with 7 bases lining up with TRBD1. The CDR3 sequence is 12 residues long. With V trimmed by 5 bases and J by 9 bases, 5 bases remained unmatched. Germline CDR1 is LGHNT and CDR2 is FRNRAP. CDR3 nucleotide sequence: TGTGCTAGTGGTAGGGACAGAGAGACGCAGTATTTT. Translating gives CASGRDRETQYF. The entire variable domain, with the rest obtained from reference TRBV12-5 and TRBJ2-3, is as follows: DARVTQTPRHKVTEMGQEVTMRCQPILGHNTVFWYRQTMMQGLELLAYFRNRAPLDDSGMPKDRFSAEMPDATLATLKIQPSEPRDSAVYFCASGRDRETQYFGPGTRLTVL.

The rearrangement joins TRBV9 to TRBJ2-1; D not certain. This CDR3 is built from 14 residues. V gave up 4 bases and J gave up 6 bases, with 14 bases separating them. Looked up from germline, CDR1 is SGDLS and CDR2 is YYNGEE. CDR3 amino acids: CASSPWAQSNEQFF. The CDR3 DNA is TGTGCCAGCAGCCCCTGGGCCCAAAGCAATGAGCAGTTCTTC.

This chain links TRBV6-1 with TRBJ2-5; TRBD1 might be the D (5 bases). Deletions cut 0 bases from V and 5 bases from J, with 19 bases between. The CDR3 is 17 residues long. The germline gives CDR1 MNHNS, CDR2 SASEGT. In nucleotides, the CDR3 is TGTGCCAGCAGTGAAGCGCATATAACAGGTTTCTTGGAGACCCAGTACTTC. It specifies CASSEAHITGFLETQYF.

V gene TRBV19 combines with J gene TRBJ1-2, with D tentatively TRBD1 (6 bases). V lost 5 bases and J 4 bases, leaving 8 bases between the germline ends. This CDR3 contains 12 residues. Germline V lookup: CDR1 LNHDA, CDR2 SQIVND (reference sequence). The CDR3 nucleotides read TGTGCCAGTAGTCAAGGGGGCTATGGCTACACCTTC. Protein: CASSQGGYGYTF. The full variable domain, in which reference TRBV19 and TRBJ1-2 provide the parts outside the CDR3, is DGGITQSPKYLFRKEGQNVTLSCEQNLNHDAMYWYRQDPGQGLRLIYYSQIVNDFQKGDIAEGYSVSREKKESFPLTVTSAQKNPTAFYLCASSQGGYGYTFGSGTRLTVV.

This chain links TRBV5-1 with TRBJ2-5, with D uncertain. The CDR3 is made up of 14 amino acids. The V end lost 0 bases, the J end lost 4 bases, and 10 bases lay between the germline ends. CDR1 and CDR2 from the germline V gene are SGHRS and YFSETQ. The CDR3 DNA reads as TGCGCCAGCAGCTTGGGGCACCGATTAGAGACCCAGTACTTC. Its translation is CASSLGHRLETQYF.

The chain uses TRBV29-1 and TRBJ2-7; 8 nucleotides line up with TRBD2. CDR3 size: 14 residues. V lost 4 bases, J lost 7 bases, and 12 bases stayed unmatched. CDR1 and CDR2 from the germline V gene are SQVTM and ANQGSEA. CDR3 sequence: CSVARAGADEEQYF. The CDR3, as DNA: TGCAGCGTTGCCCGAGCGGGAGCAGACGAGGAGCAGTACTTC.

V gene TRBV7-6 combines with J gene TRBJ2-5; maybe TRBD2 (6 bases). This CDR3 is 15 amino acids long. The germline V gene has CDR1 SGHVS and CDR2 FNYEAQ. V was cut by 2 bases and J by 0 bases, with 10 bases left in between. In DNA, the CDR3 is TGTGCCAGCAGCTTATTAATAGCGGACCAAGAGACCCAGTACTTC. Its translation: CASSLLIADQETQYF.

The chain links TRBV7-9 to TRBJ2-7; the D gene is possibly TRBD1 (7 bases). The germline V gene encodes CDR1 SEHNR and CDR2 FQNEAQ (reference sequence). The CDR3 covers 13 residues. V dropped 5 bases and J dropped 3 bases, with 11 bases sitting between them. The CDR3 spells CASSRQGGYEQYF. In DNA, the CDR3 is TGTGCCAGCAGCCGACAGGGAGGCTACGAGCAGTACTTC.

The chain has TRBV6-5 and TRBJ2-7, with TRBD2 matching 8 bases. CDR1 MNHEY and CDR2 SVGAGI come from the germline V gene. This CDR3 contains 14 residues. V lost 2 bases, J lost 0 bases, and 0 bases stayed unmatched. The CDR3 here is CASSYGTSSYEQYF. CDR3 DNA: TGTGCCAGCAGTTACGGGACTAGCTCCTACGAGCAGTACTTC.